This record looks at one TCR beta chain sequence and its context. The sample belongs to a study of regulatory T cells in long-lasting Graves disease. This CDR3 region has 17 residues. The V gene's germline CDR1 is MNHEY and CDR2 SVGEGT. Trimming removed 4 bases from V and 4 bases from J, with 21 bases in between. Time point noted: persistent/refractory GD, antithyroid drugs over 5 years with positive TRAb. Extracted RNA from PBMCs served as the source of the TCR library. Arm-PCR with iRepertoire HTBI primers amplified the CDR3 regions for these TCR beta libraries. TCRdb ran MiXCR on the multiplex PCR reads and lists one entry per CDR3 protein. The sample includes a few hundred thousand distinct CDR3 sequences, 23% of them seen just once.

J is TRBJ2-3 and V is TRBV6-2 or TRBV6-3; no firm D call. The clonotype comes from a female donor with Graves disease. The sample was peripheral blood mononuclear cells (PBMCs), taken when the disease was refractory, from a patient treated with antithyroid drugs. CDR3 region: CASSSPPPAQLSDTQYF. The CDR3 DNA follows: TGTGCCAGCAGTTCCCCACCTCCGGCCCAACTGTCAGATACGCAGTATTTT.